A single sample is the source of the 26 T cell receptor beta chains below, sequenced in a study of T cells after yellow fever vaccination (dated by TCRdb to between 2019 and 2020). The treatment or condition label of this sample denotes: live attenuated yellow fever vaccine strain. Library creation used 5' RACE. The sample was run on an Illumina NovaSeq 6000. TCRdb itself trimmed the public reads at Q25 with fastp, ran MiXCR and retained productive beta chains. When rows share a CDR3 protein, they turn into one entry using the most common DNA and genes. Recorded for this sample are more than 45,000 distinct CDR3 sequences; approximately 6% of them occurred a single time. The ten largest clonotypes hold 31% of the sample. This material consisted of PBMCs, either bulk or a sorted T-cell subset (CD4+, CD8+, memory, or dextramer-sorted; not recorded which), taken on the day of the yellow fever booster vaccination. These receptors were taken from a man aged 18 to 30 who received the YFV17D yellow fever vaccine.

This clonotype was found many times. This sequence joins TRBV4-3 and TRBJ1-6; 10 nucleotides match TRBD1. Unmatched junction bases numbered 8, after V lost 0 bases and J lost 0 bases. CDR3 length: 20 residues. In germline, CDR1 is LGHNA, CDR2 YSLEER. For the CDR3, the DNA is TGCGCCAGCAGCCAAGATCAAGGACAGGGGGAGAGCTCCTATAATTCACCCCTCCACTTT. This encodes CASSQDQGQGESSYNSPLHF.

This clonotype was counted at least ten times. V usage is TRBV4-3 and J usage is TRBJ2-1, with D maybe TRBD1 (5 bases). CDR1 LGHNA and CDR2 YSLEER come from the germline V gene. The V gene lost 1 base and the J gene lost 7 bases, with 14 bases spanning the gap. This CDR3 has 15 residues. The CDR3 DNA reads TGCGCCAGCAGCCAAGTGCCCCTAAGGGGAAATGAGCAGTTCTTC. It codes for CASSQVPLRGNEQFF.

In its sample, this clonotype was seen a few times. This rearrangement joins TRBV20-1 to TRBJ1-5, with D possibly matching TRBD1 (6 bases). This CDR3 is 13 amino acids long. Germline CDR1 reads DFQATT; CDR2 reads SNEGSKA (reference sequence). With 6 bases removed from V and 3 bases from J, the gap between germline ends came to 12 bases. The CDR3 DNA follows: TGCAGTGCCGGGGGGCAGAACAATCAGCCCCAGCATTTT. The encoded protein is CSAGGQNNQPQHF.

The chain joins TRBV18 to TRBJ2-7; a weak D match, TRBD1 (6 bases). The V and J ends lost 3 bases and 4 bases respectively, with 13 bases between them. CDR3 size: 14 residues. CDR1 and CDR2 from the germline V gene are KGHSH and LQKENI. The DNA for the CDR3 is TGTGCCAGCTCACCCCGCCCAGGGGAGTACGAGCAGTACGTC. It specifies CASSPRPGEYEQYV.

The chain uses TRBV6-4 and TRBJ2-3; tentative D call: TRBD2 (5 bases). CDR1 MRHNA and CDR2 SNTAGT come from the germline V gene. Trimming shortened V by 8 bases and J by 6 bases, and 15 bases separated the two germline ends. CDR3 size: 13 residues. CDR3 bases: TGTGCCAGCTCGACTACTCTCCTCGATACGCAGTATTTT. This sequence encodes CASSTTLLDTQYF.

This clonotype was found a few times. CDR3 sequence: CASSAGPWADEQYF. In DNA, the CDR3 is TGTGCCAGCAGCGCAGGGCCCTGGGCGGACGAGCAGTACTTC. The chain is built from TRBV9 and TRBJ2-7, with D tentatively TRBD1 (5 bases). CDR3 size: 14 residues. Trimming cost V 3 bases and J 5 bases, with 15 bases left between them. The germline V gene has CDR1 SGDLS and CDR2 YYNGEE.

The V gene is TRBV7-9, the J gene TRBJ1-5; TRBD1 aligns across 7 bases. Losses at the gene ends were 4 bases for V and 5 bases for J; bases not matched to a gene: 8. The CDR3 is 15 amino acids. Germline assignment: CDR1 SEHNR and CDR2 FQNEAQ (reference sequence). CDR3 residues: CASSSTRQGYQPQHF. In DNA form, the CDR3 reads TGTGCCAGCAGCTCAACCAGACAGGGATATCAGCCCCAGCATTTT.

This clonotype occurred a few times. Written as DNA, the CDR3 is TGTGCCAGCAGTTACTCGGGCGAGCAGTACTTC. Its translation: CASSYSGEQYF. The gene calls are TRBV6-2 or TRBV6-3 and TRBJ2-7; unclear D gene. Trimming took off 0 bases at V and 6 bases at J, with 3 bases between the two ends. Per the germline V gene, CDR1 is MNHEY and CDR2 is SVGEGT. The CDR3 is made up of 11 amino acids.

This clonotype was counted ten times or more. The chain recombines TRBV5-1 with TRBJ2-1, with 9 bases identical to TRBD1. V dropped 0 bases and J dropped 10; count of bases not matched to a gene: 5. The germline gives CDR1 SGHRS, CDR2 YFSETQ. This CDR3 has 14 amino acids. CDR3 loop: CASSLEQGAREQFF. CDR3 DNA sequence: TGCGCCAGCAGCTTGGAACAGGGGGCGAGAGAGCAGTTCTTC.

This clonotype was found a few times. V gene TRBV28 combines with J gene TRBJ2-3; weak D call: TRBD2 (5 bases). V was pared by 5 bases and J by 15 bases, with 18 bases between. This CDR3 has 12 amino acids. The germline V gene has CDR1 MDHEN and CDR2 SYDVKM. The CDR3 loop reads CASSAYTGSGYF. DNA of the CDR3: TGTGCCAGCAGTGCCTACACGGGGAGCGGCTATTTT.

This chain links TRBV11-2 with TRBJ2-7; D is perhaps TRBD2 (5 bases). CDR3 length: 14 residues. V lost 2 bases to trimming and J lost 2 bases, with 10 bases between them. Germline assignment: CDR1 SGHAT and CDR2 FQNNGV. This CDR3 reads CASSLLASPYEQYV. As DNA, the CDR3 is TGTGCCAGCAGCTTATTAGCTAGCCCCTACGAGCAGTACGTC.

This clonotype was seen many times. The J gene is TRBJ2-7, the V gene TRBV11-1, with 8 bases identical to TRBD1. The V gene's germline CDR1 is SGHAT and CDR2 FQDESV (reference sequence). The CDR3 runs to 13 residues. J gave up 5 bases and V 5 bases, and 5 bases lay outside the gene matches. The CDR3 nucleotides are TGTGCCAGCAGCCAGTCGACAGGGGACGAGCAGTACTTC. Encoded protein: CASSQSTGDEQYF. Full variable domain (rest looked up from reference TRBV11-1 and TRBJ2-7): EAEVAQSPRYKITEKSQAVAFWCDPISGHATLYWYRQILGQGPELLVQFQDESVVDDSQLPKDRFSAERLKGVDSTLKIQPAELGDSAMYLCASSQSTGDEQYFGPGTRLTVT.

This clonotype showed up many times. The V call is TRBV12-3 or TRBV12-4, the J call TRBJ2-2; D perhaps matches TRBD2 (6 bases). V lost 5 bases and J 6 bases, leaving 7 bases between the germline ends. CDR3 length equals 12 residues. CDR3 sequence: CASSTSPGELFF. As DNA, the CDR3 is TGTGCCAGCAGTACTAGCCCCGGGGAGCTGTTTTTT.

The gene calls are TRBV4-3 and TRBJ1-5; D not certain. The CDR3 consists of 13 residues. The germline CDR1 and CDR2 sequences are LGHNA and YSLEER. V lost 1 base to trimming and J lost 7 bases, with 8 bases between them. For the CDR3, the DNA is TGCGCCAGCAGCCAAGCCCCACGACAGCCCCAGCATTTT. Translation gives CASSQAPRQPQHF.

Many counts were recorded for this clonotype. The V gene is TRBV2, the J gene TRBJ2-7; the match to TRBD1 covers 9 bases. V gave up 6 bases and J gave up 3 bases; unmatched junction bases: 9. Per germline, CDR1 SNHLY and CDR2 FYNNEI. The CDR3 spans 15 residues. CDR3: CASSLAGTGNYEQYF. Written as DNA, the CDR3 is TGTGCCAGCAGCCTGGCCGGGACAGGGAACTACGAGCAGTACTTC.

V is TRBV12-3 or TRBV12-4 and J is TRBJ1-3; 7 bases fit TRBD1. CDR3 size: 16 residues. V lost 1 base to trimming and J lost 1 base; unmatched junction nucleotides: 4. The CDR3 DNA is TGTGCCAGCAGTTTAGGCAGGGGGGTGTCTGGAAACACCATATATTTT. Translating gives CASSLGRGVSGNTIYF.

The table lists this clonotype with many counts. DNA of the CDR3: TGTGCCAGCAGCTTGGCCCCAAGGGCCGGGGAGCTGTTTTTT. It yields the protein CASSLAPRAGELFF. The rearrangement links TRBV7-2 to TRBJ2-2, with no clear D. This CDR3 is 14 amino acids long. Trimming took off 3 bases at V and 6 bases at J, with 11 bases between the two ends. Germline lookup yields CDR1 SGHTA and CDR2 FQGNSA.

This clonotype was seen only a few times. The chain uses TRBV7-2 and TRBJ2-7; 9 nucleotides agree with TRBD2. The ends lost 0 bases at V and 5 bases at J; junction bases unmatched: 14. CDR3 length equals 18 residues. In germline, CDR1 is SGHTA, CDR2 FQGNSA. The CDR3 DNA follows: TGTGCCAGCAGCTTAGCCGGCGGGGGGGGGGCAGACGTGAACGAGCAGTACGTC. It specifies CASSLAGGGGADVNEQYV.

This clonotype was recorded a few times. The chain recombines TRBV28 with TRBJ1-2, with TRBD1 as a possible D gene (6 bases). V was shortened by 7 bases and J by 3 bases, with 21 bases between the two germline ends. Germline V gives CDR1 MDHEN, CDR2 SYDVKM. This CDR3 comprises 16 residues. Here the CDR3 reads CASTTPGVWADYGYTF. DNA for the CDR3: TGTGCCAGCACCACTCCAGGGGTGTGGGCTGACTATGGCTACACCTTC.

This clonotype was recorded many times. The chain carries TRBV6-2 or TRBV6-3 and TRBJ2-2, with TRBD1 as a possible D gene (6 bases). The CDR3 extends over 13 amino acids. Germline CDR1 and CDR2: MNHEY and SVGEGT. V lost 6 bases and J lost 5, with 10 bases in between. The CDR3 sequence: CASRSQGTGELFF. The DNA for the CDR3 is TGTGCCAGCAGATCCCAGGGGACCGGGGAGCTGTTTTTT.

V and J are TRBV9 and TRBJ1-4; TRBD1 aligns across 10 bases. From germline, CDR1 is SGDLS and CDR2 YYNGEE. This CDR3 comprises 15 residues. With V trimmed by 0 bases and J by 8 bases, 4 bases remained unmatched. The CDR3 nucleotides are TGTGCCAGCAGCGTAGATGGGACAGGGGACGAAAAACTGTTTTTT. Translating it yields CASSVDGTGDEKLFF. Full variable domain (remainder filled in from reference TRBV9 and TRBJ1-4): DSGVTQTPKHLITATGQRVTLRCSPRSGDLSVYWYQQSLDQGLQFLIQYYNGEERAKGNILERFSAQQFPDLHSELNLSSLELGDSALYFCASSVDGTGDEKLFFGSGTQLSVL.

The sample holds many counts of this clonotype. The chain combines TRBV9 with TRBJ2-3; D ambiguous. CDR1 and CDR2 (germline): SGDLS, YYNGEE. V was cut by 2 bases and J by 1 base, with 8 bases left in between. The CDR3 covers 14 residues. The DNA of the CDR3 is TGTGCCAGCAGCGTTTCGACCCGCACAGATACGCAGTATTTT. Its translation: CASSVSTRTDTQYF.

This clonotype has just a few counts. The chain carries TRBV19 and TRBJ2-2, with unresolved D. Germline CDR1 is LNHDA and CDR2 is SQIVND (reference sequence). The CDR3 loop spans 14 amino acids. The V end was cut by 1 base, the J end by 4 bases, with 7 bases between. CDR3 DNA: TGTGCCAGTAGTATAGTCTCGAGCACCGGGGAGCTGTTTTTT. Its translation: CASSIVSSTGELFF.

This clonotype was detected only a few times. The chain employs TRBV14 and TRBJ1-2, with TRBD1 matching over 7 bases. CDR1 and CDR2 (germline): SGHDN, FVKESK. CDR3 length equals 15 residues. Unmatched junction bases numbered 6, after V lost 1 base and J lost 4 bases. The CDR3 sequence: CASSQGRGQGYGYTF. Written as DNA, the CDR3 is TGTGCCAGCAGCCAAGGAAGGGGGCAAGGCTATGGCTACACCTTC.

This clonotype was seen repeatedly, ten times or more. The CDR3 is CSVAPVVDTQYF. Here the CDR3 DNA reads TGCAGCGTTGCGCCAGTCGTGGATACGCAGTATTTT. The V gene is TRBV29-1, the J gene TRBJ2-3; D gene uncertain. Trimming stripped 4 bases from V and 6 bases from J, with 11 bases between. In germline, CDR1 is SQVTM, CDR2 ANQGSEA. CDR3 size: 12 residues.

This clonotype was recorded many times. The gene calls are TRBV5-1 and TRBJ2-5, with 11 bases fitting TRBD2. Per germline, CDR1 SGHRS and CDR2 YFSETQ. CDR3 length equals 15 residues. After removal of 6 bases from V and 6 bases from J, the junction contained 10 bases not matched to a gene. The CDR3 loop reads CASTPASGGPQTQYF. The CDR3 region has the DNA TGCGCCAGCACCCCAGCTAGCGGGGGGCCTCAGACCCAGTACTTC.